This T cell receptor (beta chain) came from a study of T cells in Graves' hyperthyroidism and ophthalmopathy. This clonotype has at least ten counts. Reasons for excluding patients were uncontrolled infection, other autoimmune disease, pregnancy or lactation. More than 8.5 ml of fresh peripheral blood supplied the PBMCs. The ends lost 2 bases at V and 8 bases at J; junction bases unmatched: 9. The length of the CDR3 is 16 residues. The germline V gene encodes CDR1 SGHAT and CDR2 FQNNGV. Amplification yielded TCR beta CDR3 regions, with RNA transcripts as the source. First-round RT-PCR targeting the TCR CDR3 was performed with the HTBI primer set. TCRdb ran MiXCR on the multiplex PCR reads and lists one entry per CDR3 protein. The profile shows 600,000 to 750,000 distinct CDR3 sequences, 15% to 20% of them singletons.

Sequences were obtained from blood. The chain joins TRBV11-2 to TRBJ2-1; 10 positions agree with TRBD2. This TCR was recovered from a man aged 50-59 years with Graves' hyperthyroidism. This CDR3 reads CASSLIQREGRDEQFF. CDR3 sequence (DNA): TGTGCCAGCAGCTTAATCCAGCGGGAGGGCCGCGATGAGCAGTTCTTC. The full variable domain, completed using reference TRBV11-2 and TRBJ2-1, is EAGVAQSPRYKIIEKRQSVAFWCNPISGHATLYWYQQILGQGPKLLIQFQNNGVVDDSQLPKDRFSAERLKGVDSTLKIQPAKLEDSAVYLCASSLIQREGRDEQFFGPGTRLTVL.